This TCR beta chain was observed in a study of T cells after yellow fever vaccination. Synthesis of TCR cDNA relied on 5'RACE template switching, which attached a universal primer site and UMIs. TCRdb called the 5' RACE reads again in MiXCR, with one record for every CDR3 protein. The sample includes 300,000 to 400,000 distinct CDR3 sequences, about 12% seen only once; the top ten take 3.2%. CDR1 is SGHNT and CDR2 is YYREEE in the germline V gene (reference sequence). The CDR3 has 14 residues. Trimming shortened V by 2 bases and J by 2 bases, and 10 bases separated the two germline ends. The clonotype comes from a man younger than 35 who received the YFV17D yellow fever vaccine. The rearrangement uses TRBV5-4 and TRBJ2-5; no clear D gene. The sample was CD4+ T cells sorted from PBMCs, taken 15 days after the yellow fever booster vaccination. The CDR3 loop is CASSLPSQQETQYF. The CDR3 nucleotides are TGTGCCAGCAGCTTACCGTCCCAACAAGAGACCCAGTACTTC.